This TCR beta chain was captured by sequencing in a study of identifying expanded T cells in peripheral blood. Generated by immunoSEQ multiplex PCR, the TCRdb table keeps only in-frame clones and is missing some. The data contain about 81,000 clones, about four fifths of them singletons. Collection occurred without any documented infections or immune events in donors. This CDR3 comprises 11 residues. Germline CDR1 is SQVTM and CDR2 is ANQGSEA. V dropped 6 bases and J dropped 0 bases, with 4 bases sitting between them. To note about this clone: Its antigen is unidentified.

Study-wide findings and caveats: About 1.3 clones differed between technical replicates, versus around 15 and 18 over time. Clone count variance between roughly 2-week samples rose with total template count.

The rearrangement links TRBV29-1 to TRBJ2-3, with no clear D. The receptor was derived from a person aged 18 to 75 in good health. The sample comprised blood. The DNA for the CDR3 is TGCAGCGTGCGGAGCACAGATACGCAGTATTTT. This gives the protein CSVRSTDTQYF.